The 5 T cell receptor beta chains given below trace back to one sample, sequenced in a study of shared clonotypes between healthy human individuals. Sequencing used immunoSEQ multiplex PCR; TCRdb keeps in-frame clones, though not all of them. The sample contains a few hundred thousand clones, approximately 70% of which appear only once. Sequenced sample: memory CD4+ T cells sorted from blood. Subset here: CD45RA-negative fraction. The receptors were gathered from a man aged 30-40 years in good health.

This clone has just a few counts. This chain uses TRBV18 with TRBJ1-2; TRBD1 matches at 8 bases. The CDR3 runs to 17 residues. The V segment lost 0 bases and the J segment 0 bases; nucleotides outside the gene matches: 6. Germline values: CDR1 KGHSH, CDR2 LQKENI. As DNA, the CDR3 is TGTGCCAGCTCACCACCGGCCCAGGGGGCGGCTAACTATGGCTACACCTTC. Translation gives CASSPPAQGAANYGYTF.

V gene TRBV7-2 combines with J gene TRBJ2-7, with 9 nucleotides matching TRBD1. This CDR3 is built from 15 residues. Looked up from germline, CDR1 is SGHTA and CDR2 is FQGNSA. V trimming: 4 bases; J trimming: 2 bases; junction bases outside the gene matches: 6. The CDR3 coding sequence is TGTGCCAGCAGCTGGGACAGGGCCAAAACCTACGAGCAGTACTTC. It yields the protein CASSWDRAKTYEQYF.

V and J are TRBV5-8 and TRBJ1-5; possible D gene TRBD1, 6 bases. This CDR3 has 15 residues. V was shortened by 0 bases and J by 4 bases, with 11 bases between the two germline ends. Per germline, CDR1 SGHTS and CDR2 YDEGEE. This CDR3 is CASSLEGGLNQPQHF. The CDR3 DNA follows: TGTGCCAGCAGCTTGGAAGGGGGTCTAAATCAGCCCCAGCATTTT.

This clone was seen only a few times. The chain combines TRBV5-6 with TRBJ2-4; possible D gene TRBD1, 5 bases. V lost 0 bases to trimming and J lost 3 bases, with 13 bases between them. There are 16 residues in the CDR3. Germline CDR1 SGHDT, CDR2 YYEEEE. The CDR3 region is CASSLGPTVSKNIQYF. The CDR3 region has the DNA TGTGCCAGCAGCTTGGGTCCGACAGTTAGCAAAAACATTCAGTACTTC.

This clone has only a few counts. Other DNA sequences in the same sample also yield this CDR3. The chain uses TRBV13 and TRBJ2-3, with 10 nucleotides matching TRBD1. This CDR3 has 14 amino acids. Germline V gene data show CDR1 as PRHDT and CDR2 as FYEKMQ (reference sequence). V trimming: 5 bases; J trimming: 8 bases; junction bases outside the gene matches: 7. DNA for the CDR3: TGTGCCAGCAGCGGCCGGGACAGGGGTCCTACGCAGTATTTT. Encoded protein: CASSGRDRGPTQYF.